This T cell receptor (beta chain) was observed in a study of cytomegalovirus exposure and HLA in healthy donors. The overall study: An early release of data contained approximately 80 million unique TCRs, which came from HLA-typed donors.

Trimming shortened V by 5 bases and J by 5 bases, and 15 bases separated the two germline ends. Germline V gives CDR1 SGHAT, CDR2 FQNNGV. This CDR3 comprises 14 residues. The PCR ran on 60 Vbeta and 13 Jbeta primers. The data were produced by immunoSEQ multiplex PCR, yet TCRdb's version contains in-frame clones alone and is incomplete. This table lists 110,000 to 150,000 clones. Notes on the study in general: Sequencing likely caused a cluster of highly shared sequence variants. Later, an analysis showed that TCR beta chains associated with HLA were more clonally expanded than others that were equally common.

Comment on this clone: The antigen remains undetermined.

The clonotype was recovered from a male donor in good health and CMV-seronegative. The J gene is TRBJ2-5, the V gene TRBV11-2; a possible D gene is TRBD1 (5 bases). Material: PBMCs. DNA of the CDR3: TGTGCCAGCAGCCCCCAGGGTTACGGGGAGACCCAGTACTTC. Protein sequence: CASSPQGYGETQYF.